The T cell receptor (beta chain) under discussion was sequenced for a study of blood T cell repertoires in COVID-19. Study-level information: Researchers got acute and convalescent COVID-19 samples from the United States, Italy and Spain. Sources were T cells, B-cell-depleted T cells, or PBMCs; the material itself was cDNA or gDNA.

Original analysis: Estimated nucleated cell counts came from reference gene primer amplification. Profiling relied on immunoSEQ multiplex PCR, and the TCRdb table lists in-frame clones only, not all of them. The V and J calls and clone size were taken over from that table, and D and trimming were inferred from the DNA. The data show about 200,000 clones, roughly 80% seen once. The length of the CDR3 is 16 residues. Germline values: CDR1 SGDLS, CDR2 YYNGEE. V was cut by 0 bases and J by 6 bases, with 16 bases left in between. The chain carries TRBV9 and TRBJ2-1, with TRBD2 as a possible D gene (7 bases). The sample comprised peripheral blood. This sequence originates from a woman aged 70-85 years with acute or convalescent COVID-19. This chain's CDR3 is CASSVDRGGAVNEQFF. In DNA, the CDR3 is TGTGCCAGCAGCGTAGATCGTGGGGGGGCCGTCAATGAGCAGTTCTTC.